These 21 T cell receptor beta chains originate from one sample sequenced in a study of beta chain features in type 1 diabetes. Expressed TCRB transcripts were sequenced, since all the RNA that had been isolated was reverse transcribed. Generated by immunoSEQ multiplex PCR, the TCRdb table keeps only in-frame clones and is missing some. The sample shows about 260,000 clones, roughly 70% of them seen only once. The sample was naive CD4+ T cells from blood. The receptors come from a man aged 25-45 years in good health.

The V and J genes are TRBV5-4 and TRBJ1-6; D is undetermined. From germline, CDR1 is SGHNT and CDR2 YYREEE (reference sequence). CDR3 size: 12 residues. The germline V and J ends were trimmed by 0 bases and 10 bases, with 5 bases remaining between them. CDR3: CASSLGDSPLHF. For the CDR3, the DNA is TGTGCCAGCAGCTTGGGAGACTCACCCCTCCACTTT.

The gene calls are TRBV29-1 and TRBJ1-1; no definite D call. The CDR3 spans 13 residues. Trimming stripped 5 bases from V and 6 bases from J, with 16 bases between. Looked up from germline, CDR1 is SQVTM and CDR2 is ANQGSEA. The CDR3 spells CSVLGRGNSEAFF. In DNA, the CDR3 is TGCAGCGTTCTAGGACGGGGTAACTCTGAAGCTTTCTTT.

The J gene is TRBJ2-1, the V gene TRBV30, with 8 bases aligning to TRBD1. CDR3 length: 14 amino acids. After removal of 0 bases from V and 16 bases from J, the junction contained 14 bases not matched to a gene. CDR1 is GTSNPN, CDR2 SVGIG, per germline (reference sequence). DNA of the CDR3: TGTGCCTGGAGTGTGGCAGGGGGCTTACCCCCTTCTTTCTTC. Protein: CAWSVAGGLPPSFF.

There are a few counts of this clone. This chain joins TRBV6-5 and TRBJ2-7, with a tentative D call TRBD2 (6 bases). V was trimmed by 0 bases and J by 2 bases, leaving 8 bases between them. CDR3 length equals 14 residues. Germline V gene data show CDR1 as MNHEY and CDR2 as SVGAGI. The CDR3: CASSYSAGTYEQYF. In nucleotides, the CDR3 is TGTGCCAGCAGTTACTCCGCGGGAACCTACGAGCAGTACTTC.

V gene TRBV4-1 combines with J gene TRBJ2-1; TRBD1 agrees at 9 bases. Trimming cost V 1 base and J 9 bases; bases outside gene matches: 7. This CDR3 contains 15 residues. CDR1 MGHRA and CDR2 YSYEKL come from the germline V gene. The CDR3 loop is CASSQGDREGSEQFF. CDR3 nucleotides: TGCGCCAGCAGCCAAGGGGACAGGGAGGGCAGTGAGCAGTTCTTC.

The chain uses TRBV30 and TRBJ1-6; D call uncertain. This CDR3 is 16 amino acids long. Trimming stripped 4 bases from V and 0 bases from J, with 13 bases between. CDR1 and CDR2 (germline): GTSNPN, SVGIG (reference sequence). CDR3 nucleotide sequence: TGTGCCTGGATTCCCACGGGTAGCTCCTATAATTCACCCCTCCACTTT. It codes for CAWIPTGSSYNSPLHF.

CDR3 bases: TGCAGCGTTGAAGGGCTAGCGGGAACATACAATGAGCAGTTCTTC. Its translation: CSVEGLAGTYNEQFF. The chain carries TRBV29-1 and TRBJ2-1, with 9 positions matching TRBD2. The trim removed 1 base at V and 4 bases at J, leaving 5 bases unmatched. Germline V gene sequence: CDR1 SQVTM, CDR2 ANQGSEA. The CDR3 runs 15 residues.

This clone has just a few counts. This sequence joins TRBV21-1 and TRBJ2-1; TRBD2 is the table's D call, not checked against the DNA. TRBV21-1 counts as a pseudogene. CDR3 length: 16 residues. CDR3: CASSKARNGDNNEPFF. CDR3 DNA: TGTGCCAGCAGCAAAGCCCGGAACGGGGATAACAATGAGCCGTTCTTC.

CDR3 amino acids: CASSEMKGFTGELFF. The DNA for the CDR3 is TGTGCCAGCAGTGAAATGAAGGGCTTCACCGGGGAGCTGTTTTTT. This chain connects TRBV25-1 to TRBJ2-2; D gene ambiguous. The CDR3 consists of 15 residues. Germline loops: CDR1 MGHDK, CDR2 SYGVNS. Trimming stripped 2 bases from V and 4 bases from J, with 11 bases between.

The gene calls are TRBV20-1 and TRBJ2-7; D is unclear. CDR3 size: 11 residues. The V gene's germline CDR1 is DFQATT and CDR2 SNEGSKA (reference sequence). Deletions cut 6 bases from V and 0 bases from J, with 6 bases between. The DNA of the CDR3 is TGCAGTGCCCACCTCTCCTACGAGCAGTACTTC. Amino acid sequence: CSAHLSYEQYF.

The chain employs TRBV5-1 and TRBJ2-1, with D maybe TRBD2 (5 bases). The CDR3 has 15 residues. Trimming pared 2 bases from V and 7 bases from J, leaving 16 bases between. Germline V gives CDR1 SGHRS, CDR2 YFSETQ. CDR3 DNA sequence: TGCGCCAGCAGCTTCGTGCTAGCACCTAGGAATGAGCAGTTCTTC. It encodes CASSFVLAPRNEQFF.

The chain links TRBV30 to TRBJ2-1, with 8 bases lining up with TRBD2. The junction had 4 bases not matched to a gene; V was cut back by 1 base and J by 11 bases. The CDR3 loop spans 12 amino acids. The V gene's germline CDR1 is GTSNPN and CDR2 SVGIG (reference sequence). CDR3: CAWSGTGGQQFF. The CDR3 DNA reads as TGTGCCTGGAGTGGTACGGGGGGGCAGCAGTTCTTC.

This clone was seen only a few times. The V and J genes are TRBV11-2 and TRBJ2-7; the D is unclear. The length of the CDR3 is 15 residues. The germline V and J ends were trimmed by 5 bases and 0 bases, with 14 bases remaining between them. Germline V gene sequence: CDR1 SGHAT, CDR2 FQNNGV. The CDR3 reads CASSPRLDGSYEQYF. CDR3 sequence (DNA): TGTGCCAGCAGCCCTAGGCTTGATGGCTCCTACGAGCAGTACTTC.

The chain recombines TRBV7-2 with TRBJ2-3; no firm D call. The CDR3 spans 14 residues. Germline lookup yields CDR1 SGHTA and CDR2 FQGNSA. V was shortened by 7 bases and J by 1 base, with 12 bases between the two germline ends. The CDR3 is CASKLLHGTDTQYF. DNA for the CDR3: TGTGCCAGCAAACTCTTACATGGCACAGATACGCAGTATTTT.

This clone was counted a few times. The V gene is TRBV25-1, the J gene TRBJ2-4; D unresolved. Looked up from germline, CDR1 is MGHDK and CDR2 is SYGVNS. The CDR3 contains 11 residues. V was cut by 4 bases and J by 12 bases, with 10 bases left in between. As DNA, the CDR3 is TGTGCCAGCAGTGTAGGCCGGGCTCAGTACTTC. Amino acid sequence: CASSVGRAQYF.

This clone was observed once. The chain employs TRBV5-5 and TRBJ2-5, with TRBD1 matching 8 bases. Per the germline V gene, CDR1 is SGHKS and CDR2 is YYEKEE (reference sequence). V trimming: 4 bases; J trimming: 3 bases; junction bases outside the gene matches: 8. This CDR3 has 15 residues. CDR3 loop: CASSMTGDGEETQYF. CDR3 DNA sequence: TGTGCCAGCAGCATGACAGGGGATGGGGAAGAGACCCAGTACTTC.

The rearrangement links TRBV29-1 to TRBJ1-1; D uncertain. Germline V gene sequence: CDR1 SQVTM, CDR2 ANQGSEA. V dropped 8 bases and J dropped 3 bases, with 4 bases sitting between them. The CDR3 contains 9 residues. CDR3 sequence: CSPHTEAFF. The CDR3 DNA sequence: TGCAGCCCACACACTGAAGCTTTCTTT.

This clone came up once. The rearrangement links TRBV29-1 to TRBJ2-7, with 11 bases lining up with TRBD1. CDR1 and CDR2 (germline): SQVTM, ANQGSEA. The CDR3 extends over 21 amino acids. V dropped 1 base and J dropped 2; count of bases not matched to a gene: 22. CDR3 sequence: CSVEGEGAGTGGSGGTYEQYF. The CDR3 bases are TGCAGCGTTGAAGGCGAGGGTGCCGGGACAGGGGGTTCGGGCGGGACCTACGAGCAGTACTTC.

This chain uses TRBV29-1 with TRBJ2-7; 9 nucleotides match TRBD2. With V trimmed by 6 bases and J by 4 bases, 10 bases remained unmatched. Germline CDR1 is SQVTM and CDR2 is ANQGSEA. The CDR3 is 14 amino acids. The CDR3 nucleotides are TGCAGCGTAATACTTAGCGGGAGTAAGTACGAGCAGTACTTC. It specifies CSVILSGSKYEQYF.

The chain is built from TRBV30 and TRBJ1-5, with a possible D match to TRBD1 (5 bases). The germline V gene encodes CDR1 GTSNPN and CDR2 SVGIG (reference sequence). This CDR3 spans 15 amino acids. V shed 4 bases and J shed 2 bases, with 15 bases lying between them. CDR3 coding DNA: TGTGCCTGGACCGTGCGGGGCTTTGGCAATCAGCCCCAGCATTTT. Encoded protein: CAWTVRGFGNQPQHF.

The rearrangement links TRBV30 to TRBJ1-6; no definite D call. Trimming removed 0 bases at V and 9 bases at J, with 12 bases between. This CDR3 region has 14 residues. Germline CDR1 reads GTSNPN; CDR2 reads SVGIG (reference sequence). The CDR3 here is CAWSVRQPGSPLHF. DNA for the CDR3: TGTGCCTGGAGTGTACGGCAGCCCGGTTCACCCCTCCACTTT.